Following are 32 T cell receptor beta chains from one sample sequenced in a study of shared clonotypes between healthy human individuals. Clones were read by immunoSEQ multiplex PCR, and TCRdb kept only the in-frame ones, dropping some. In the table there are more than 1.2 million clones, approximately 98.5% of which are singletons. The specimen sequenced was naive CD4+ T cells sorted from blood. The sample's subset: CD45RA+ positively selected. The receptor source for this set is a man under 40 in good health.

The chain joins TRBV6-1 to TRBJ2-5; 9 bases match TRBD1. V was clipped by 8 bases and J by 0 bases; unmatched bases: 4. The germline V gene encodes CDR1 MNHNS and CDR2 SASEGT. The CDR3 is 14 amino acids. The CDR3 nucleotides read TGTGCCAGCCGCCGGGACAGGGACCAAGAGACCCAGTACTTC. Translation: CASRRDRDQETQYF.

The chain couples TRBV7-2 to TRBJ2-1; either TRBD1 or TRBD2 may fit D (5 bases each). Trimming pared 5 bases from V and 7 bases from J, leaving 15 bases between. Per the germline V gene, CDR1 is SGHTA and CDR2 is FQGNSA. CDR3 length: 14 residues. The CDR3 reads CASSKWGPKNEQFF. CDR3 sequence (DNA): TGTGCCAGCAGCAAGTGGGGACCGAAAAATGAGCAGTTCTTC.

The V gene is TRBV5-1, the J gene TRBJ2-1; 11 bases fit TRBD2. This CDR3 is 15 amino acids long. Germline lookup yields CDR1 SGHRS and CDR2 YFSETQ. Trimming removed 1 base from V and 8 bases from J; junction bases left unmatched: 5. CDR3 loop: CASSLQLAGADEQFF. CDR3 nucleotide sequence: TGCGCCAGCAGCTTGCAACTAGCGGGAGCGGATGAGCAGTTCTTC.

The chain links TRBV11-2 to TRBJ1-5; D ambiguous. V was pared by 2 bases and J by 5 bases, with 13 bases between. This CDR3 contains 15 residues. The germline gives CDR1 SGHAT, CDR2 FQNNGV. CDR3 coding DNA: TGTGCCAGCAGCTTAACGGCAGGTCGGGATCAGCCCCAGCATTTT. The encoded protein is CASSLTAGRDQPQHF.

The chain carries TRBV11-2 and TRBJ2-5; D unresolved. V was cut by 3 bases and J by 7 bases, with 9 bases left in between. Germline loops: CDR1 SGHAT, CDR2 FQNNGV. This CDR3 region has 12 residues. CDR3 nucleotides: TGTGCCAGCAGCTTCTCCGTCGGGACCCAGTACTTC. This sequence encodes CASSFSVGTQYF.

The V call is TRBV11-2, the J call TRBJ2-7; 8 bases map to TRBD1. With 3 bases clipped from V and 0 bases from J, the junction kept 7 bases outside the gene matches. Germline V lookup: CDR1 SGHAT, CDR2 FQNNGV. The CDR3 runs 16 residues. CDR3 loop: CASSFFWTGLSYEQYF. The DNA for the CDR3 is TGTGCCAGCAGCTTTTTCTGGACAGGGCTCTCCTACGAGCAGTACTTC.

This CDR3 reads CASSDWGSFNQPQHF. CDR3 DNA: TGTGCCAGCAGTGATTGGGGCAGCTTTAATCAGCCCCAGCATTTT. The chain links TRBV6-1 to TRBJ1-5; TRBD1 might be the D (5 bases). From germline, CDR1 is MNHNS and CDR2 SASEGT. Trimming left V 3 bases short and J 4 bases short, with 13 bases between. The CDR3 loop spans 15 amino acids.

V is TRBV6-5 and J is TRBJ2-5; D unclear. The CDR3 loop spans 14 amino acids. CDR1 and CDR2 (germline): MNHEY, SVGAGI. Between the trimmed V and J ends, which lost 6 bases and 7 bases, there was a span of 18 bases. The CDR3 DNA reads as TGTGCCAGCAGATCCTCCAACGGCTTATCGACCCAGTACTTC. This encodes CASRSSNGLSTQYF.

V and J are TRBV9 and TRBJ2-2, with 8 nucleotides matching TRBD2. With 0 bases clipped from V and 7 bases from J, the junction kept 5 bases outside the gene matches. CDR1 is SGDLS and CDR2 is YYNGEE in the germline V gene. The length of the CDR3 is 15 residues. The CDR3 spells CASSVAGGPIGELFF. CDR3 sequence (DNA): TGTGCCAGCAGCGTAGCGGGAGGGCCCATCGGGGAGCTGTTTTTT.

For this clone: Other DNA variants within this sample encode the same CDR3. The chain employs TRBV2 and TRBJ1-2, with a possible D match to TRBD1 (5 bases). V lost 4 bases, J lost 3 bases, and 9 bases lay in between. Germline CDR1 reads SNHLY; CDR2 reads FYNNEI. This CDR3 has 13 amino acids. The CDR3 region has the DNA TGTGCCAGCAGTGGTCAAGGGGACTATGGCTACACCTTC. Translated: CASSGQGDYGYTF. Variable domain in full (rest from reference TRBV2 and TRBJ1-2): EPEVTQTPSHQVTQMGQEVILRCVPISNHLYFYWYRQILGQKVEFLVSFYNNEISEKSEIFDDQFSVERPDGSNFTLKIRSTKLEDSAMYFCASSGQGDYGYTFGSGTRLTVV.

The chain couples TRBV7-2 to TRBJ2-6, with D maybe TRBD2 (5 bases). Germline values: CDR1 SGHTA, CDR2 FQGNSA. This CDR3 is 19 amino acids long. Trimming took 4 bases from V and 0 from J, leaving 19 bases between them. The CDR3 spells CASSYRRTHGLSGANVLTF. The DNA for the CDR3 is TGTGCCAGCAGCTACCGGCGAACACATGGACTCTCTGGGGCCAACGTCCTGACTTTC.

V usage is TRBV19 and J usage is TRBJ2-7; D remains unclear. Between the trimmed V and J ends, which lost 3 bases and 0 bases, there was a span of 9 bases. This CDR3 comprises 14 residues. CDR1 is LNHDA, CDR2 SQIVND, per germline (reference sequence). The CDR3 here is CASSITGFSYEQYF. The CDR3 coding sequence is TGTGCCAGTAGTATCACTGGTTTCTCCTACGAGCAGTACTTC.

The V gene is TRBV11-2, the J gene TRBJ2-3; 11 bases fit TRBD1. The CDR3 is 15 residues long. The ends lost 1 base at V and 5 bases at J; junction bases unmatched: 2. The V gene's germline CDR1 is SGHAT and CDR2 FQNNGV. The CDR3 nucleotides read TGTGCCAGCAGCTTAGCGGGACAGGGGGGAGATACGCAGTATTTT. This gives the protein CASSLAGQGGDTQYF.

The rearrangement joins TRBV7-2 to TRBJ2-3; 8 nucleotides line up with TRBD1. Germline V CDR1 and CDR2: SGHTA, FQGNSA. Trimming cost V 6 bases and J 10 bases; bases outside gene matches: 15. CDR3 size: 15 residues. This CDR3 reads CASSLDRGRAEAQYF. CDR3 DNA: TGTGCCAGCAGTCTCGACAGGGGTCGCGCGGAGGCGCAGTATTTT.

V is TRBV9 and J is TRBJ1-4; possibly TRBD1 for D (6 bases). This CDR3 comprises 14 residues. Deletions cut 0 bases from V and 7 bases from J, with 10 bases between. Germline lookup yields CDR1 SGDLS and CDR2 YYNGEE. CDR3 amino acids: CASSVDRDFEKLFF. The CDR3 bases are TGTGCCAGCAGCGTAGACAGGGATTTTGAAAAACTGTTTTTT.

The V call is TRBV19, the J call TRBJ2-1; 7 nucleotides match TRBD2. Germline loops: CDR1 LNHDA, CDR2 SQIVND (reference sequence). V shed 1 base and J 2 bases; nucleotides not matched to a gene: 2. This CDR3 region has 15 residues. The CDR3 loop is CASSIVSGAYNEQFF. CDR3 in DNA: TGTGCCAGTAGTATAGTAAGCGGGGCCTACAATGAGCAGTTCTTC. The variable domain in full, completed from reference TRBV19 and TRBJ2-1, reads DGGITQSPKYLFRKEGQNVTLSCEQNLNHDAMYWYRQDPGQGLRLIYYSQIVNDFQKGDIAEGYSVSREKKESFPLTVTSAQKNPTAFYLCASSIVSGAYNEQFFGPGTRLTVL.

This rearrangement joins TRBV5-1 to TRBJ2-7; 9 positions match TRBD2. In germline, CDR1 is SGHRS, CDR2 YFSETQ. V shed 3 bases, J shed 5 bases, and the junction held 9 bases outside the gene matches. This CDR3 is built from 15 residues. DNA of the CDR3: TGCGCCAGCAGCTCAGGACTAGCGATTCACCACGAGCAGTACTTC. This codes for CASSSGLAIHHEQYF.

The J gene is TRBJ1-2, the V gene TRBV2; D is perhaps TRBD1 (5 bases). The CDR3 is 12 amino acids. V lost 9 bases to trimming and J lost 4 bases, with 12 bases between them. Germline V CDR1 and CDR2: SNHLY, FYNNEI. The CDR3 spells CARLLGTYGYTF. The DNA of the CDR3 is TGTGCCAGACTTTTGGGGACCTATGGCTACACCTTC.

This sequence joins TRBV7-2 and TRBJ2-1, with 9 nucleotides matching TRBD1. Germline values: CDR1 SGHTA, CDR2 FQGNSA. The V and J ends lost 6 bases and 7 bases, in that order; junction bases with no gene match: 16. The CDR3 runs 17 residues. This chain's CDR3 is CASRRTGGARLRNEQFF. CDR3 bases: TGTGCCAGCAGAAGAACAGGGGGCGCACGGCTGAGGAATGAGCAGTTCTTC.

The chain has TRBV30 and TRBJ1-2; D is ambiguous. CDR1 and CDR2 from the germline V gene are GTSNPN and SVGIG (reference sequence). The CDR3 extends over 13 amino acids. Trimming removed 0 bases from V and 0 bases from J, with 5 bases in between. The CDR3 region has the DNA TGTGCCTGGAGTGTTACAGCTAACTATGGCTACACCTTC. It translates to CAWSVTANYGYTF.

The CDR3 reads CASRDRGRLYTEAFF. The CDR3 DNA reads TGTGCCAGTAGAGACAGGGGGCGGTTGTACACTGAAGCTTTCTTT. V usage is TRBV19 and J usage is TRBJ1-1; 10 bases map to TRBD1. This CDR3 contains 15 residues. CDR1 is LNHDA, CDR2 SQIVND, per germline (reference sequence). The V gene end was trimmed by 6 bases and the J gene end by 3 bases; junction bases not matched to a gene: 7. The variable domain in full, with the rest retrieved from reference TRBV19 and TRBJ1-1, is DGGITQSPKYLFRKEGQNVTLSCEQNLNHDAMYWYRQDPGQGLRLIYYSQIVNDFQKGDIAEGYSVSREKKESFPLTVTSAQKNPTAFYLCASRDRGRLYTEAFFGQGTRLTVV.

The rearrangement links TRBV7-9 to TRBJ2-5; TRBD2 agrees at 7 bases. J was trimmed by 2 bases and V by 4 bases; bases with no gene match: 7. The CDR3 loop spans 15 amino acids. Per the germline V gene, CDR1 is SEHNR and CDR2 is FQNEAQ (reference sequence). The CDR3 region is CASSSPLREQETQYF. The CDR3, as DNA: TGTGCCAGCAGCTCGCCCCTGCGGGAGCAAGAGACCCAGTACTTC.

The CDR3 DNA reads as TGTGCCAGCAGCGTAGAGAGGTGGGCTGGGGAGCAGTACTTC. This sequence encodes CASSVERWAGEQYF. The gene calls are TRBV9 and TRBJ2-7, with unresolved D. Trimming removed 0 bases at V and 7 bases at J, with 14 bases between. Per the germline V gene, CDR1 is SGDLS and CDR2 is YYNGEE. The CDR3 runs to 14 residues.

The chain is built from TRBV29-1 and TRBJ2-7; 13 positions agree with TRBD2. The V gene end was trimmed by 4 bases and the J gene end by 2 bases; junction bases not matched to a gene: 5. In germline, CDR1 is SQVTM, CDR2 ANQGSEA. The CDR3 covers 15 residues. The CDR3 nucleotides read TGCAGCGTTGGACTAGCGGGAGGTGCGACCTACGAGCAGTACTTC. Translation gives CSVGLAGGATYEQYF.

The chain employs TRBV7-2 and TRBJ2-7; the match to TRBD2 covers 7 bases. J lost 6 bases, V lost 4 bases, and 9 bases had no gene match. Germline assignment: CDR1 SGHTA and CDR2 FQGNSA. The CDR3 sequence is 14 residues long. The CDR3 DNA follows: TGTGCCAGCAGCTCCGGGACTATCCCCTCCGAGCAGTACTTC. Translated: CASSSGTIPSEQYF.

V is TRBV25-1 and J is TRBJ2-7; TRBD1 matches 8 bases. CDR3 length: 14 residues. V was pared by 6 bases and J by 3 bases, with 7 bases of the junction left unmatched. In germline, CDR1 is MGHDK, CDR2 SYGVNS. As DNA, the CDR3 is TGTGCCAGCAGGGGTGGACAGGGTATCTACGAGCAGTACTTC. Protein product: CASRGGQGIYEQYF.

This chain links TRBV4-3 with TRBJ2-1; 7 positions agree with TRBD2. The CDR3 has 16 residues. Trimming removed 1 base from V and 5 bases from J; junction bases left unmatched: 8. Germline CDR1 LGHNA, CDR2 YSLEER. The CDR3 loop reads CASSQVGPSGNNEQFF. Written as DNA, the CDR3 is TGCGCCAGCAGCCAAGTTGGGCCTAGCGGAAACAATGAGCAGTTCTTC.

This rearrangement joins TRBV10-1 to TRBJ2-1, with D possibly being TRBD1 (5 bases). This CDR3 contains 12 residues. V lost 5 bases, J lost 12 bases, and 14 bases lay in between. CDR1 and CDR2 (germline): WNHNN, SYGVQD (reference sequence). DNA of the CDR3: TGCGCCAGCAGTTCAGGGTATTTTGGGCAGTTCTTC. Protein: CASSSGYFGQFF.

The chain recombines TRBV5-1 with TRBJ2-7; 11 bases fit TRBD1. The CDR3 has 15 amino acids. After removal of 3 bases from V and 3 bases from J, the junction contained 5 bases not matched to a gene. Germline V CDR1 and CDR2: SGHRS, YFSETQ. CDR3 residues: CASSSAGTGGYEQYF. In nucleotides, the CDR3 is TGCGCCAGCAGCTCCGCCGGGACAGGGGGCTACGAGCAGTACTTC. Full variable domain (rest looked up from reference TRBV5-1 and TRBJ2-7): KAGVTQTPRYLIKTRGQQVTLSCSPISGHRSVSWYQQTPGQGLQFLFEYFSETQRNKGNFPGRFSGRQFSNSRSEMNVSTLELGDSALYLCASSSAGTGGYEQYFGPGTRLTVT.

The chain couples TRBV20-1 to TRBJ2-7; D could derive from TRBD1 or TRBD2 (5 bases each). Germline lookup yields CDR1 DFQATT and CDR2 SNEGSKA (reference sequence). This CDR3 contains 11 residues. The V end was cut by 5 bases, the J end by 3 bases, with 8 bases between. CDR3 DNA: TGCAGTGCTGGGACCGACTACGAGCAGTACTTC. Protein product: CSAGTDYEQYF.

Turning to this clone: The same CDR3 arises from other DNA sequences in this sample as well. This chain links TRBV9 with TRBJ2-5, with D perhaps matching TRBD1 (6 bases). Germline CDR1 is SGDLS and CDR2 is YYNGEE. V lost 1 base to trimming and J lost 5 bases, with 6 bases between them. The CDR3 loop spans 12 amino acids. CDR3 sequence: CASSVRGETQYF. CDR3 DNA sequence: TGTGCCAGCAGCGTAAGGGGGGAGACCCAGTACTTC.

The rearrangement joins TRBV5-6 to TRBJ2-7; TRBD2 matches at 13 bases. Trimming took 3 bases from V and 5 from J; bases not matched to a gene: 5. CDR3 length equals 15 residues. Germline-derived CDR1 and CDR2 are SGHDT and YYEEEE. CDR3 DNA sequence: TGTGCCAGCAGCTCCATACTAGCGGGAGGGGACGAGCAGTACTTC. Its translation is CASSSILAGGDEQYF.